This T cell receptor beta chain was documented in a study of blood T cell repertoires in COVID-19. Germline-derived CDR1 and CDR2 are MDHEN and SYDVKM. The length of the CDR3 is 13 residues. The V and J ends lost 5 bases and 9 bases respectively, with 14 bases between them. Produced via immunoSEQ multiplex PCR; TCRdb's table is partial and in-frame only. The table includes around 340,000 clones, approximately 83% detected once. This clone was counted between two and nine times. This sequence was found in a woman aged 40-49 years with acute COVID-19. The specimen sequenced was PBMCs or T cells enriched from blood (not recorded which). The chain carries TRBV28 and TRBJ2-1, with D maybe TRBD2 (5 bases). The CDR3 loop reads CASSPLALGEQFF. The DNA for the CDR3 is TGTGCCAGCAGTCCCCTAGCTTTGGGTGAGCAGTTCTTC.